These 14 T cell receptor beta chains were sequenced from one sample in a study of blood T cells in healthy people across ages. A J-beta primer mix and a sample-barcoded 5' primer were used in a second PCR of about 7 to 12 cycles. TCRdb re-analysed the 5' RACE reads in MiXCR, keeping a single row per CDR3 protein. The sample has around 1,700,000 distinct CDR3 sequences, about 28% seen once. The sequenced sample consisted of blood. The receptor set was obtained from a woman between 25 and 40 years old in good health.

J is TRBJ1-2 and V is TRBV12-3 or TRBV12-4, with a possible D match to TRBD1 (5 bases). Trimming removed 4 bases at V and 8 bases at J, with 11 bases between. The CDR3 runs 12 residues. This chain's CDR3 is CASSYLQAGYTF. The CDR3 DNA reads as TGTGCCAGCAGTTACTTACAGGCGGGCTACACCTTC.

The gene calls are TRBV12-3 or TRBV12-4 and TRBJ1-2; D ambiguous. CDR3 length: 19 amino acids. V lost 3 bases to trimming and J lost 7 bases, with 30 bases between them. CDR3 nucleotides: TGTGCCAGCAGTTTTCCCCGAAGTGGCAGCGCGACCTTAGGGTCTGGCTACACCTTC. It is translated as CASSFPRSGSATLGSGYTF.

This clonotype was found many times. The junction departs from the called germline gene at one end, perhaps through a read error. The chain uses TRBV5-1 and TRBJ2-5, with TRBD1 matching 8 bases. There are 14 residues in the CDR3. Germline-derived CDR1 and CDR2 are SGHRS and YFSETQ. The CDR3 spells CASSLGTGGETQYF. The CDR3 DNA follows: TGTGCCAGCAGCTTAGGGACAGGCGGAGAGACCCAGTACTTC.

This clonotype was detected ten times or more. The chain carries TRBV29-1 and TRBJ2-7; weak D call: TRBD2 (6 bases). The CDR3 is 13 amino acids. The germline V gene has CDR1 SQVTM and CDR2 ANQGSEA. Between the trimmed V and J ends, which lost 5 bases and 2 bases, there was a span of 13 bases. The DNA of the CDR3 is TGCAGCGTTTATAGCGGTAATACCTACGAGCAGTACTTC. Its translation is CSVYSGNTYEQYF.

The V call is TRBV7-9, the J call TRBJ2-5; D is ambiguous. CDR1 is SEHNR, CDR2 FQNEAQ, per germline (reference sequence). CDR3 length: 13 amino acids. The ends were cut back, 5 bases at V and 2 bases at J, with 9 bases in the middle. The CDR3 protein is CASSVQIQETQYF. The CDR3 DNA reads TGTGCCAGCAGCGTACAGATACAAGAGACCCAGTACTTC.

This clonotype has more than one count but fewer than ten. This rearrangement joins TRBV24-1 to TRBJ2-1; 7 positions agree with TRBD2. J was trimmed by 9 bases and V by 2 bases; bases with no gene match: 15. This CDR3 spans 17 amino acids. CDR1 and CDR2 from the germline V gene are KGHDR and SFDVKD. As DNA, the CDR3 is TGTGCCACCAGTGATTCATTTCGGGCCTCCGGGGAGGGTGAGCAGTTCTTC. This sequence encodes CATSDSFRASGEGEQFF.

The chain has TRBV6-6 and TRBJ1-1, with 7 bases that match TRBD1. With 5 bases clipped from V and 4 bases from J, the junction kept 13 bases outside the gene matches. The CDR3 is 16 residues long. CDR1 is MNHNY, CDR2 SVGAGI, per germline (reference sequence). The DNA of the CDR3 is TGTGCCAGCAGTCACAAGCGTACACAGGGGTCCACTGAAGCTTTCTTT. It translates to CASSHKRTQGSTEAFF.

As to this clonotype: This could be a read error, since a much larger clone is one nucleotide away. The chain is built from TRBV6-2 or TRBV6-3 and TRBJ2-1; 7 bases are a match to TRBD1. The CDR3 sequence is 14 residues long. CDR1 is MNHEY and CDR2 is SVGEGT in the germline V gene. With V trimmed by 2 bases and J by 10 bases, 8 bases remained unmatched. Here the CDR3 reads CASSYPDRAYEQFF. The CDR3, as DNA: TGTGCCAGCAGTTACCCCGACAGGGCTTACGAGCAGTTCTTC.

This CDR3 reads CASRPRGNSYEQYF. The CDR3 coding sequence is TGTGCCAGCAGGCCAAGGGGCAACTCCTACGAGCAGTACTTC. The chain combines TRBV6-5 with TRBJ2-5; D possibly corresponds to TRBD1 (5 bases). The DNA end is a closer match to TRBJ2-7, so the J assignment may be wrong. This CDR3 region has 14 residues. CDR1 MNHEY and CDR2 SVGAGI come from the germline V gene.

The V gene is TRBV7-2, the J gene TRBJ1-2; TRBD1 is a possible D gene (6 bases). CDR1 and CDR2 from the germline V gene are SGHTA and FQGNSA. This CDR3 is 15 amino acids long. Trimming removed 5 bases from V and 4 bases from J, with 17 bases in between. The DNA of the CDR3 is TGTGCCAGCAGCCCCGGGTCCCGGGACATCTATGGCTACACCTTC. Encoded protein: CASSPGSRDIYGYTF.

Regarding this clonotype: Given a much more abundant clone one base away, this may be a read error. The rearrangement links TRBV20-1 to TRBJ2-1, with unresolved D. The CDR3 is 15 amino acids. Germline assignment: CDR1 DFQATT and CDR2 SNEGSKA (reference sequence). Trimming removed 1 base from V and 2 bases from J, with 12 bases in between. The CDR3 reads CSARVRVTAYNEQFF. The CDR3 DNA reads TGCAGTGCTAGAGTCCGCGTGACTGCCTACAATGAGCAGTTCTTC.

This chain connects TRBV6-1 to TRBJ2-1, with D tentatively TRBD2 (7 bases). CDR3 size: 21 residues. Germline V gene data show CDR1 as MNHNS and CDR2 as SASEGT. V lost 2 bases and J lost 0, with 26 bases in between. The CDR3 DNA sequence: TGTGCCAGCAGTGAAAATTTAGGGGGGAGGGCCGGGTTAAGCTCCTACAATGAGCAGTTCTTC. It yields the protein CASSENLGGRAGLSSYNEQFF.

J is TRBJ2-1 and V is TRBV11-2, with 15 positions matching TRBD2. Germline CDR1 reads SGHAT; CDR2 reads FQNNGV. CDR3 length: 15 residues. The V segment lost 4 bases and the J segment 12 bases; nucleotides outside the gene matches: 7. The DNA of the CDR3 is TGTGCCAGCAGCTCCGGGACTAGCGGGAGGCGGGGGCAGTTCTTC. Translated, it gives CASSSGTSGRRGQFF. The variable domain in full, with the rest retrieved from reference TRBV11-2 and TRBJ2-1, is EAGVAQSPRYKIIEKRQSVAFWCNPISGHATLYWYQQILGQGPKLLIQFQNNGVVDDSQLPKDRFSAERLKGVDSTLKIQPAKLEDSAVYLCASSSGTSGRRGQFFGPGTRLTVL.

The chain joins TRBV5-6 to TRBJ1-1; the D gene is possibly TRBD1 (6 bases). This CDR3 comprises 16 residues. The germline gives CDR1 SGHDT, CDR2 YYEEEE. V lost 1 base, J lost 2 bases, and 15 bases lay in between. CDR3: CASSLPFFRGNTEAFF. The DNA of the CDR3 is TGTGCCAGCAGCTTGCCCTTCTTCAGGGGAAACACTGAAGCTTTCTTT. The full variable domain, completed using reference TRBV5-6 and TRBJ1-1, is DAGVTQSPTHLIKTRGQQVTLRCSPKSGHDTVSWYQQALGQGPQFIFQYYEEEERQRGNFPDRFSGHQFPNYSSELNVNALLLGDSALYLCASSLPFFRGNTEAFFGQGTRLTVV.